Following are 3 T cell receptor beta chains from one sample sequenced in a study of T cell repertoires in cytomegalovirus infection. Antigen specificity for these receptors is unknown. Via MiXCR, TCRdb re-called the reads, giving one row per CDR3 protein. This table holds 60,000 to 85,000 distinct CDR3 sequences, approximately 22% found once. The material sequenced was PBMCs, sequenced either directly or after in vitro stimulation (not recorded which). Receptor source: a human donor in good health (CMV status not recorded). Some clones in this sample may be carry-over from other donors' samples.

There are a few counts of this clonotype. CDR3 nucleotide sequence: TGTGCCAGCCGTGGCGGAGGGTTTTCGGGGGAGCTGTTTTTT. This codes for CASRGGGFSGELFF. The chain is built from TRBV6-2 or TRBV6-3 and TRBJ2-2; tentative D call: TRBD2 (6 bases). Germline V CDR1 and CDR2: MNHEY, SVGEGT. The CDR3 has 14 residues. V was pared by 8 bases and J by 8 bases, with 18 bases between.

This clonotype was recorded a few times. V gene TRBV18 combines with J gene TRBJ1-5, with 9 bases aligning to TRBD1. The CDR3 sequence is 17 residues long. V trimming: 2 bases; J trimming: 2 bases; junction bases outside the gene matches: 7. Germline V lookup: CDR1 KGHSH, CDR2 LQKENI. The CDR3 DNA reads TGTGCCAGCTCACCAAGGACAGGGGCACGAGGCAATCAGCCCCAGCATTTT. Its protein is CASSPRTGARGNQPQHF. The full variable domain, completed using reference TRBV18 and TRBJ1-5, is NAGVMQNPRHLVRRRGQEARLRCSPMKGHSHVYWYRQLPEEGLKFMVYLQKENIIDESGMPKERFSAEFPKEGPSILRIQQVVRGDSAAYFCASSPRTGARGNQPQHFGDGTRLSIL.

The CDR3 sequence is CASSPTGKLNTEAFF. The CDR3 nucleotides are TGTGCCAGCAGCCCTACAGGGAAACTGAACACTGAAGCTTTCTTT. The rearrangement joins TRBV11-3 to TRBJ1-1, with D maybe TRBD1 (6 bases). CDR1 is SGHNT and CDR2 is YENEEA in the germline V gene. This CDR3 contains 15 residues. V lost 5 bases to trimming and J lost 0 bases, with 13 bases between them.